The sequence of this TCR beta chain was determined in a study of cytomegalovirus exposure and HLA in healthy donors. Findings of the study overall: Within the data, a cluster of highly shared sequence variants was likely a sequencing artifact. Rare sequences made up most TCRs, while some public TCRs were found in many donors.

Trimming cost V 1 base and J 2 bases; bases outside gene matches: 3. Germline values: CDR1 LNHDA, CDR2 SQIVND (reference sequence). The CDR3 extends over 15 amino acids. Primers for the PCR totalled 60 Vbeta and 13 Jbeta. The data were produced by immunoSEQ multiplex PCR, yet TCRdb's version contains in-frame clones alone and is incomplete. The sample shows 200,000 to 250,000 clones, roughly four fifths of them seen only once. In regard to this clone: What it binds is not known.

The sequencing input was PBMCs. J is TRBJ2-7 and V is TRBV19; 9 nucleotides match TRBD2. The receptor was derived from a woman in her 40s in good health and CMV-seronegative. CDR3 DNA sequence: TGTGCCAGTAGTATAGTGAGCGGGGGGCCCTACGAGCAGTACTTC. This encodes CASSIVSGGPYEQYF. Full variable domain (outside the CDR3, taken from reference TRBV19 and TRBJ2-7): DGGITQSPKYLFRKEGQNVTLSCEQNLNHDAMYWYRQDPGQGLRLIYYSQIVNDFQKGDIAEGYSVSREKKESFPLTVTSAQKNPTAFYLCASSIVSGGPYEQYFGPGTRLTVT.